The clone carrying this T cell receptor beta chain has just a few counts. No antigen is known for it. The study ran its PCR with 60 Vbeta and 13 Jbeta primers. As handled by the study authors: Later analysis identified 65 million to 80 million unique TCR beta chains, 10 million to 12 million shared. The repertoire was sequenced with immunoSEQ multiplex PCR; TCRdb's copy has only in-frame clones and lacks some. Clonal size and the V and J genes are those of that table, whereas D and trimming came from the DNA. The table has 150,000 to 200,000 clones, around 82% seen once; the top ten hold 12% to 15%. These data come from a study of cytomegalovirus exposure and HLA in healthy donors. At the level of the study: There were about 85 million unique TCRs (from HLA-typed donors) in an early data release. Study conclusions and caveats: Specific recognition of CMV antigens was confirmed in vitro for a few chains (all CMV-associated). Rare TCR sequences predominated, though certain public TCRs were found in many donors.

Germline CDR1 reads SEHNR; CDR2 reads FQNEAQ (reference sequence). The CDR3 runs to 15 residues. Trimming at V came to 3 bases and at J to 1 base, leaving 2 bases not matched to a gene. This TCR was recovered from a woman aged 25 to 39 in good health and CMV-seropositive. The chain is built from TRBV7-9 and TRBJ1-4; TRBD1 aligns across 7 bases. The sequenced sample was PBMCs. CDR3 DNA: TGTGCCAGCAGCTTTCGACAGGGAACTAATGAAAAACTGTTTTTT. Its translation is CASSFRQGTNEKLFF.